This T cell receptor beta chain is drawn from a study of T-cell reconstitution after alpha-beta-depleted transplantation in children. The TCRbeta library was prepared with unique molecular identifiers. TCRdb re-analysed the PCR reads in MiXCR, keeping a single row per CDR3 protein. Of some 220,000 distinct CDR3 sequences listed, approximately 10% were seen once; the top ten hold approximately 30%. The study, taken as a whole, reports: After transplant, high TCRbeta diversity at day 60 in some patients arose from surviving recipient T cells and thymic progenitors.

This clonotype has at least ten counts. As yet, its antigen is unknown. The TCR comes from a child less than two years old with acute myeloid leukemia, due to receive a stem cell transplant. Sequenced material: PBMCs, taken before TCRalphabeta/CD19-depleted stem cell transplant.

CDR3 bases: TGTGCCACCAGTGATTACAGGGCGCACGAGCAGTACTTC. It translates to CATSDYRAHEQYF. The chain joins TRBV24-1 to TRBJ2-7, with a weak D call TRBD1 (6 bases). Trimming shortened V by 2 bases and J by 5 bases, and 9 bases separated the two germline ends. Germline V gives CDR1 KGHDR, CDR2 SFDVKD. This CDR3 has 13 residues.